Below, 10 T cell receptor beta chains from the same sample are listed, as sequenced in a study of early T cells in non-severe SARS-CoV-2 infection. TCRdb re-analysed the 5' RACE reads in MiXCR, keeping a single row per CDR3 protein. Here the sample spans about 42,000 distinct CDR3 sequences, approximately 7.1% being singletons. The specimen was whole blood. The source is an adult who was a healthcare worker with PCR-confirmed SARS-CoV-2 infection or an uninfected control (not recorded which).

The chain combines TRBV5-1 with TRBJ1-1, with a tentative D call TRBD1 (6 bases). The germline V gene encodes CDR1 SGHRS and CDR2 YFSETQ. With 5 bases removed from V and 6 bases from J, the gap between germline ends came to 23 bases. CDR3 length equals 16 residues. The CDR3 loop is CASRPGQRTPKPEAFF. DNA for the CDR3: TGCGCCAGCAGGCCGGGACAACGGACCCCAAAACCTGAAGCTTTCTTT. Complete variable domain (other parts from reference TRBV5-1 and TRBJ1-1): KAGVTQTPRYLIKTRGQQVTLSCSPISGHRSVSWYQQTPGQGLQFLFEYFSETQRNKGNFPGRFSGRQFSNSRSEMNVSTLELGDSALYLCASRPGQRTPKPEAFFGQGTRLTVV.

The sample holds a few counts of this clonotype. The CDR3 nucleotides are TGCAGTGCGGAACCCTTGGGACTAGCGGGCCAAGAGACCCAGTACTTC. Encoded protein: CSAEPLGLAGQETQYF. This chain uses TRBV20-1 with TRBJ2-5; 12 bases are a match to TRBD2. The length of the CDR3 is 16 residues. The junction had 9 bases not matched to a gene; V was cut back by 6 bases and J by 1 base. The germline V gene has CDR1 DFQATT and CDR2 SNEGSKA (reference sequence).

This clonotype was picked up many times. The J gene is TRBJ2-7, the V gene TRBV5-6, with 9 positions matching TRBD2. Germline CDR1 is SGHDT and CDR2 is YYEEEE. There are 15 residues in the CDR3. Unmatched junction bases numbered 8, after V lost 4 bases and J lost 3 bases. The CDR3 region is CASSLGGGAHYEQYF. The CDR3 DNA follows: TGTGCCAGCAGCCTCGGCGGGGGGGCCCACTACGAGCAGTACTTC.

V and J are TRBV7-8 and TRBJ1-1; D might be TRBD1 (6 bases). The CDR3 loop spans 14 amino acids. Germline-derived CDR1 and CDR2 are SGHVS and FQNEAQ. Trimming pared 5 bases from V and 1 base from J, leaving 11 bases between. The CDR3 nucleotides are TGTGCCAGCAGCGAGGACAGCTGGAACACTGAAGCTTTCTTT. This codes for CASSEDSWNTEAFF.

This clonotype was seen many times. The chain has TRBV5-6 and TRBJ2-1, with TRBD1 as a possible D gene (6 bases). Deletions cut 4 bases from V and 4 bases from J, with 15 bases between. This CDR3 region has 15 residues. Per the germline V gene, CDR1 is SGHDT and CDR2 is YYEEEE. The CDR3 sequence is CASSLVGAAYNEQFF. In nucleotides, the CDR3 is TGTGCCAGCAGCCTCGTGGGGGCGGCTTACAATGAGCAGTTCTTC.

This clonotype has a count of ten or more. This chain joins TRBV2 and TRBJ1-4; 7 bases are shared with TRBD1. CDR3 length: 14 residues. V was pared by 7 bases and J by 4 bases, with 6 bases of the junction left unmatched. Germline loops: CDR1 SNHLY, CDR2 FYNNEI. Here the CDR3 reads CASTRRGDNEKLFF. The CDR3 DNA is TGTGCCAGCACCCGCAGGGGGGATAATGAAAAACTGTTTTTT.

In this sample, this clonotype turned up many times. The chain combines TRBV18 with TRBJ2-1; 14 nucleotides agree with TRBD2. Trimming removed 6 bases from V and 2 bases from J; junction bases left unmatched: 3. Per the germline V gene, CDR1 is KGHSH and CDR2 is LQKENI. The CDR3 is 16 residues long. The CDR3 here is CASSQTSGGAYNEQFF. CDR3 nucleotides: TGTGCCAGCTCGCAGACTAGCGGGGGGGCCTACAATGAGCAGTTCTTC.

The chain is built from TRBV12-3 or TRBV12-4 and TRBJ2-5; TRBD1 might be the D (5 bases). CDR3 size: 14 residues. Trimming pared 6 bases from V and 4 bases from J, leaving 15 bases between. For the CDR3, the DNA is TGTGCCAGCAGGCTCGACAGTGCCGGAGAGACCCAGTACTTC. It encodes CASRLDSAGETQYF.

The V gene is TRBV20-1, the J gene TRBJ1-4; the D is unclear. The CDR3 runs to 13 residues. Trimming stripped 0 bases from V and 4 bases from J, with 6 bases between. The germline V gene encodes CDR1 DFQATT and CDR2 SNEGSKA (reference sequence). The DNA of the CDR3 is TGCAGTGCTAGAGATTCCGGTAATGAAAAACTGTTTTTT. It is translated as CSARDSGNEKLFF.

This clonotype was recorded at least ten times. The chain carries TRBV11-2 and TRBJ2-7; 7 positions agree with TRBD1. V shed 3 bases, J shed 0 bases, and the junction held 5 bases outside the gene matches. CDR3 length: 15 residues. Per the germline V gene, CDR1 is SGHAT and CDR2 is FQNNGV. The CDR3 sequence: CASSFGTAASYEQYF. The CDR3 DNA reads TGTGCCAGCAGCTTCGGGACAGCAGCCTCCTACGAGCAGTACTTC.